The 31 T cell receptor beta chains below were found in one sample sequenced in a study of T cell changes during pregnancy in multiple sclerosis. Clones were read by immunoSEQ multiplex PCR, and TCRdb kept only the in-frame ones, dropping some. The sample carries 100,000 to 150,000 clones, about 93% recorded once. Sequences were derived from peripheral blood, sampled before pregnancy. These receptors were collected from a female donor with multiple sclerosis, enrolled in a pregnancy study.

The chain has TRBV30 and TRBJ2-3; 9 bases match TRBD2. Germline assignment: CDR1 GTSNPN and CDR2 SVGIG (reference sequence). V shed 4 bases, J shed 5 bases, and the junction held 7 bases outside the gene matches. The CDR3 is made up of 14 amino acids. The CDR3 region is CAWNGGGGVDTQYF. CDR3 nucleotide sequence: TGTGCCTGGAACGGCGGCGGGGGGGTAGATACGCAGTATTTT.

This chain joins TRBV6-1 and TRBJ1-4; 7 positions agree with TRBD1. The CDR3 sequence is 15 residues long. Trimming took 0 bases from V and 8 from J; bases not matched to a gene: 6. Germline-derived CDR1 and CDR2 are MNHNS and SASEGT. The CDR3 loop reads CASSEAQGEWEKLFF. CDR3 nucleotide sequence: TGTGCCAGCAGTGAAGCGCAGGGGGAGTGGGAAAAACTGTTTTTT.

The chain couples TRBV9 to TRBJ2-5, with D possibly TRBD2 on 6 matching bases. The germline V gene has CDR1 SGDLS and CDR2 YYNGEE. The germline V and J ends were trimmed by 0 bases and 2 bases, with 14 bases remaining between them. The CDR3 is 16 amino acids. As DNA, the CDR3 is TGTGCCAGCAGCGTAGGGGGGGTGGGGGTACAAGAGACCCAGTACTTC. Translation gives CASSVGGVGVQETQYF.

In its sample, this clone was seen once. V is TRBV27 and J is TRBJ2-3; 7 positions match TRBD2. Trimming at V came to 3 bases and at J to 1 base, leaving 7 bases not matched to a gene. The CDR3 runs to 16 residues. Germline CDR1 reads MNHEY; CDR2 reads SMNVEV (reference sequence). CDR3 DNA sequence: TGTGCCAGCAGTTTTCGGGGGGTAAGGGGCACAGATACGCAGTATTTT. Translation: CASSFRGVRGTDTQYF.

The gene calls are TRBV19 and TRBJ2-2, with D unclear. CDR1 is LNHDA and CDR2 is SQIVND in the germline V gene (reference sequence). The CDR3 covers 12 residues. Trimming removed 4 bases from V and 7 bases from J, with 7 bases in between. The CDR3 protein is CASSKGVGELFF. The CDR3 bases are TGTGCCAGTAGTAAAGGAGTCGGGGAGCTGTTTTTT.

CDR3 protein: CASSPRGDTQYF. DNA for the CDR3: TGCGCCAGCAGCCCCCGGGGTGATACGCAGTATTTT. The rearrangement links TRBV5-1 to TRBJ2-3, with a tentative D call TRBD2 (5 bases). CDR1 and CDR2 from the germline V gene are SGHRS and YFSETQ. V dropped 4 bases and J dropped 6 bases, with 9 bases sitting between them. This CDR3 contains 12 residues.

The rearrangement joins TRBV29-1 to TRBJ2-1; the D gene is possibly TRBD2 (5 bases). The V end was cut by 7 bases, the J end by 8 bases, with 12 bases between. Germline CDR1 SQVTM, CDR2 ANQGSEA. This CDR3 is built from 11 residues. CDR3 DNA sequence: TGCAGCGACTTTGTGAGGGATGAGCAGTTCTTC. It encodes CSDFVRDEQFF.

CDR3 nucleotides: TGTGCCAGCAGCCCTTTAGCGGTCGGGGAGCTGTTTTTT. Its protein is CASSPLAVGELFF. The rearrangement joins TRBV9 to TRBJ2-2; a possible D gene is TRBD2 (6 bases). Trimming shortened V by 4 bases and J by 7 bases, and 11 bases separated the two germline ends. From germline, CDR1 is SGDLS and CDR2 YYNGEE. The CDR3 sequence is 13 residues long. Complete variable domain (other parts from reference TRBV9 and TRBJ2-2): DSGVTQTPKHLITATGQRVTLRCSPRSGDLSVYWYQQSLDQGLQFLIQYYNGEERAKGNILERFSAQQFPDLHSELNLSSLELGDSALYFCASSPLAVGELFFGEGSRLTVL.

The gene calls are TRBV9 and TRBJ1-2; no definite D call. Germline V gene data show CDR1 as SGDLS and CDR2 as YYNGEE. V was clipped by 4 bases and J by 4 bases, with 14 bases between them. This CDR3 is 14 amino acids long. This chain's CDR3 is CASSTATGTYGYTF. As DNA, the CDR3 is TGTGCCAGCAGCACCGCGACGGGTACCTATGGCTACACCTTC.

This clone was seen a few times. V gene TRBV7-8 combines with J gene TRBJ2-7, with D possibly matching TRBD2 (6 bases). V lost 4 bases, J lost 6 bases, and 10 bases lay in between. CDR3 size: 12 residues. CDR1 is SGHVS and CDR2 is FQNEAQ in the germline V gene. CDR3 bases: TGTGCCAGCAGCTATGCTAGCGTCGAGCAGTACTTC. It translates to CASSYASVEQYF.

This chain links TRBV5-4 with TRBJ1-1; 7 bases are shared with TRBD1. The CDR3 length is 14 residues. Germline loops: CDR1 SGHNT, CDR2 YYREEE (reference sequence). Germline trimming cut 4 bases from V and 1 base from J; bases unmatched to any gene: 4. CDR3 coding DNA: TGTGCCAGCAGCGTGGGACAGAGGAACACTGAAGCTTTCTTT. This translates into CASSVGQRNTEAFF.

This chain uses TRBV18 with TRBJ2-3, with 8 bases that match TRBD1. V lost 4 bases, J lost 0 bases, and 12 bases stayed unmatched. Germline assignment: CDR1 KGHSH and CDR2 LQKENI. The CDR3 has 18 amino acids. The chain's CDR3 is CASSRRAGTGVSTDTQYF. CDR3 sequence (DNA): TGTGCCAGCTCACGACGCGCGGGGACAGGTGTAAGCACAGATACGCAGTATTTT.

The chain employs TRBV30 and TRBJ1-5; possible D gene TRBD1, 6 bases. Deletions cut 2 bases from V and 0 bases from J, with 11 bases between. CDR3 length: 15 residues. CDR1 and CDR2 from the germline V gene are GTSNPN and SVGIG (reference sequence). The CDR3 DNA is TGTGCCTGGAGTCCCCCGGACAGTAGCAATCAGCCCCAGCATTTT. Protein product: CAWSPPDSSNQPQHF.

The CDR3 sequence: CASSRGQGYTEAFF. The CDR3 DNA sequence: TGTGCCAGCAGTCGTGGACAGGGGTACACTGAAGCTTTCTTT. The rearrangement joins TRBV6-6 to TRBJ1-1, with 9 bases aligning to TRBD1. Germline V gives CDR1 MNHNY, CDR2 SVGAGI (reference sequence). The V and J ends lost 5 bases and 3 bases, in that order; junction bases with no gene match: 4. The CDR3 loop spans 14 amino acids.

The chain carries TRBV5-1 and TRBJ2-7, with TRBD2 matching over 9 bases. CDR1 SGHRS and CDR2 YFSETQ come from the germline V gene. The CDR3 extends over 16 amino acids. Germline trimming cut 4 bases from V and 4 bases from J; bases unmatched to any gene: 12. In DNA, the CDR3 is TGCGCCAGCAGCAGAGAAGTAGCGGGGGAGAAATACGAGCAGTACTTC. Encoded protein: CASSREVAGEKYEQYF.

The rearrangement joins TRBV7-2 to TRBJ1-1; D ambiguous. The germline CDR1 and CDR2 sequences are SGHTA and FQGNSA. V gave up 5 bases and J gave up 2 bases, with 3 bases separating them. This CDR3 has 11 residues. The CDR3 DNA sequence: TGTGCCAGCAGCGTAAACACTGAAGCTTTCTTT. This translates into CASSVNTEAFF.

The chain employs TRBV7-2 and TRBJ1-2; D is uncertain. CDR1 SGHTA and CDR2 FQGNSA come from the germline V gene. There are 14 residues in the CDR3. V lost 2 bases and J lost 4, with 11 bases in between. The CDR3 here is CASSLNGEGYGYTF. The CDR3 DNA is TGTGCCAGCAGCTTAAACGGGGAGGGCTATGGCTACACCTTC.

DNA for the CDR3: TGTGCCAGCAGCTTATCGGGCCAACGGGGGGAGACCCAGTACTTC. Its protein product is CASSLSGQRGETQYF. V usage is TRBV7-9 and J usage is TRBJ2-5, with a possible D match to TRBD2 (6 bases). The CDR3 has 15 residues. Trimming took off 2 bases at V and 5 bases at J, with 15 bases between the two ends. Germline-derived CDR1 and CDR2 are SEHNR and FQNEAQ (reference sequence).

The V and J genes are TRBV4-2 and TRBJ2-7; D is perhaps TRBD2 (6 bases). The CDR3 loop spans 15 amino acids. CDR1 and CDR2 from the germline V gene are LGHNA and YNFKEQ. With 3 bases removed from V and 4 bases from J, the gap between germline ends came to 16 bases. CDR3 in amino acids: CASSQEGTRIYEQYF. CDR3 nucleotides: TGTGCCAGCAGCCAGGAGGGGACTCGCATATACGAGCAGTACTTC.

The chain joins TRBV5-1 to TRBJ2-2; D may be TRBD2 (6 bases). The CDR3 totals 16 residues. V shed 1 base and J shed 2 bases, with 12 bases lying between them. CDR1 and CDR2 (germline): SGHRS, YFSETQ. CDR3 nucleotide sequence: TGCGCCAGCAGCTTGTTAGGCGGGGAAAACACCGGGGAGCTGTTTTTT. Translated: CASSLLGGENTGELFF.

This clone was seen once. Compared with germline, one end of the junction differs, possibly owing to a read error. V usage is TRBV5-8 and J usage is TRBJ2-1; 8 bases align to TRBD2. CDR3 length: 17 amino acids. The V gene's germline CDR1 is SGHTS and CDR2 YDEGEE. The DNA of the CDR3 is TGTGCCAGCAGCTTGGAAGGTGGTAGCGGGGCCTATAATGAGCAGTTCTTC. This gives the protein CASSLEGGSGAYNEQFF.

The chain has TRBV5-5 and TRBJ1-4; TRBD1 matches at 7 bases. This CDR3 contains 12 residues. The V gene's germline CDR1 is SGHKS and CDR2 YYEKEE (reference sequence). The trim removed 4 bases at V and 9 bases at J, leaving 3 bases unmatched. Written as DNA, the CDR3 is TGTGCCAGCAGCGGGACAGTAAAAAAACTGTTTTTT. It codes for CASSGTVKKLFF.

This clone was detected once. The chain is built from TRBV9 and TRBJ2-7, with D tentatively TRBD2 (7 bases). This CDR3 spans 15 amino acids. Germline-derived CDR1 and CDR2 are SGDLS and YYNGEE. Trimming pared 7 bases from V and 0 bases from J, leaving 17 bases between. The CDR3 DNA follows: TGTGCCAGCTCGACGGGCGGGGGCGGCTCCTACGAGCAGTACTTC. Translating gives CASSTGGGGSYEQYF.

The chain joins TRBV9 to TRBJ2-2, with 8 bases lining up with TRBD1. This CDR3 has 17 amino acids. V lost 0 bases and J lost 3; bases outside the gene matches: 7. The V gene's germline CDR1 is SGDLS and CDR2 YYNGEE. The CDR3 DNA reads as TGTGCCAGCAGCGTAGCGGGCCGGGACAGGTACACCGGGGAGCTGTTTTTT. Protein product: CASSVAGRDRYTGELFF.

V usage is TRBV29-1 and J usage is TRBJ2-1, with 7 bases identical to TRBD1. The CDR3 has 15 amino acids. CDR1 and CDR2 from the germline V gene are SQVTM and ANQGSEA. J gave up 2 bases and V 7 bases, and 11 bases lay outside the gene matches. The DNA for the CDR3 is TGCAGCGCCTTGGGGCGGACAGGTACCTACAATGAGCAGTTCTTC. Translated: CSALGRTGTYNEQFF.

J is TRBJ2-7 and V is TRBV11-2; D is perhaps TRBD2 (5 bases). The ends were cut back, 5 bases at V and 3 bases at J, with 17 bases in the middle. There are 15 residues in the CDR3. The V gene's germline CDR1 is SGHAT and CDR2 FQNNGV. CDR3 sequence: CASSTASGTYYEQYF. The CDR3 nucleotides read TGTGCCAGCAGCACTGCCTCGGGAACTTACTACGAGCAGTACTTC.

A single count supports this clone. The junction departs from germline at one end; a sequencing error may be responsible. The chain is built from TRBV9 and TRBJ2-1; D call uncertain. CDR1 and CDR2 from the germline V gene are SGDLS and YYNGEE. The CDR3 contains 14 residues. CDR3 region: CAGSVESSYNEQFF. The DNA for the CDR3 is TGTGCCGGCAGCGTAGAGAGCTCCTACAATGAGCAGTTCTTC.

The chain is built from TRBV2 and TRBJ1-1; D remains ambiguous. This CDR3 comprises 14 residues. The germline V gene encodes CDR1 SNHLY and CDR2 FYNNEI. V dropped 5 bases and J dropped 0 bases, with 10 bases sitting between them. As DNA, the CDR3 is TGTGCCAGCAGTTCGAGGCGTTTGAACACTGAAGCTTTCTTT. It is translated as CASSSRRLNTEAFF.

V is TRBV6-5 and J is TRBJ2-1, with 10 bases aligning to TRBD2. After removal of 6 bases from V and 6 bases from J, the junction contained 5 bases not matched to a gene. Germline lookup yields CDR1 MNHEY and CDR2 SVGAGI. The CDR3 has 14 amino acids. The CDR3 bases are TGTGCCAGCAGACCGGGACTAGCGCTCAATGAGCAGTTCTTC. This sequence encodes CASRPGLALNEQFF.

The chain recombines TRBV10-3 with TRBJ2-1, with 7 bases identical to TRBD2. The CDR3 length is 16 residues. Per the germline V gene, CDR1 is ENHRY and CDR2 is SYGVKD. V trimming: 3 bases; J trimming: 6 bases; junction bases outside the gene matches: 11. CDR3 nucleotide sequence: TGTGCCATCAGTGACGGACTAGGCGGGGGATCCAATGAGCAGTTCTTC. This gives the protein CAISDGLGGGSNEQFF.

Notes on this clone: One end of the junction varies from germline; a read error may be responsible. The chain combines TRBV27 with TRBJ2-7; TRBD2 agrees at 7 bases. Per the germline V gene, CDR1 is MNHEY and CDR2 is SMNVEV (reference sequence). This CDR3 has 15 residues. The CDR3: CANSLVRGRSYEQYF. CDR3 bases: TGTGCCAACAGTTTAGTGCGGGGGAGGTCCTACGAGCAGTACTTC.